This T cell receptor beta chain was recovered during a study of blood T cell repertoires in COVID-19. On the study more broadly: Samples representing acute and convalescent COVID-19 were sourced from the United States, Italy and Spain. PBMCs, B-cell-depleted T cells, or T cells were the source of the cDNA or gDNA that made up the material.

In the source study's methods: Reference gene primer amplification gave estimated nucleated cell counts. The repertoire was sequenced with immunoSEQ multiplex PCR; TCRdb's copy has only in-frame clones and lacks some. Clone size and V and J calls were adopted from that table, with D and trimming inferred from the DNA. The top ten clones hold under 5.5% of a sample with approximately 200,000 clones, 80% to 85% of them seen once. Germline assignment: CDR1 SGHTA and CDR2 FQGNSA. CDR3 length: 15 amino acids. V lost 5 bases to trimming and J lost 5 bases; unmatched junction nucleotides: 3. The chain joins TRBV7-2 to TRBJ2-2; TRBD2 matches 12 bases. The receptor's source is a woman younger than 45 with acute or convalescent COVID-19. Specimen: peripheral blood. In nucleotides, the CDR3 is TGTGCCAGCAGCGCCGGGACTAGCGGGACCGGGGAGCTGTTTTTT. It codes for CASSAGTSGTGELFF.